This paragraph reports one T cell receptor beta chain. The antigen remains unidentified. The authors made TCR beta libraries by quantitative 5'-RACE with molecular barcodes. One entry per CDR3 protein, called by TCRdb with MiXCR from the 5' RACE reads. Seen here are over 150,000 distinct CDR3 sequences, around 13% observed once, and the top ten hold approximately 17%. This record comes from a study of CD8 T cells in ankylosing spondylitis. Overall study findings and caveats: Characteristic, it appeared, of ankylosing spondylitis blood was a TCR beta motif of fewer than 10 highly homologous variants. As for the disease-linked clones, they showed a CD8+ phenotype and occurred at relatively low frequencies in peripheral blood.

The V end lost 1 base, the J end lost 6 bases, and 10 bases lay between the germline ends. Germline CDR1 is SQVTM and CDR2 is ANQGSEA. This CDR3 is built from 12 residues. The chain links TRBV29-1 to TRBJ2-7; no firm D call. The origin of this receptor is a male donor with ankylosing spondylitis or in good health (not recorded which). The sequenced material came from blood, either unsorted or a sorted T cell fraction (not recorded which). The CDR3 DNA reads TGCAGCGTTGAAGTCCCTGGGTCCGAGCAGTACTTC. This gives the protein CSVEVPGSEQYF.